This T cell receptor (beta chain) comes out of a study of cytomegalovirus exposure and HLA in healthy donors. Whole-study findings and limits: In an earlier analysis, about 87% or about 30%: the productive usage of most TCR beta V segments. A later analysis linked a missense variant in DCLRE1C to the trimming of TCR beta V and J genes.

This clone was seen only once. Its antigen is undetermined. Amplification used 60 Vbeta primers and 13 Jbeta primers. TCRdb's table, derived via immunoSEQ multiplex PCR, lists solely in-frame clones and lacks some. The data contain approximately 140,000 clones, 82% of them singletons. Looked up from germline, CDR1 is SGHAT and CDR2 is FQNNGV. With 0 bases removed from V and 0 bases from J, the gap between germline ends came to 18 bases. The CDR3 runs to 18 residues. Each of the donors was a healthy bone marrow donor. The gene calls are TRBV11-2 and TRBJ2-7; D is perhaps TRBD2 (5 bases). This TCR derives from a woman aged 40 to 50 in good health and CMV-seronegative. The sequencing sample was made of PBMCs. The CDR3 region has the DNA TGTGCCAGCAGCTTAGAATTTTATAGTATACGGGACTCCTACGAGCAGTACTTC. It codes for CASSLEFYSIRDSYEQYF.